Presented here are 30 T cell receptor beta chains from one specimen sequenced in a study of human T cells and chemical hapten exposure. Time point of the sample: pre-sensitization, week 0. The treatment denotes: therapeutic diphenylcyclopropenone sensitization with weekly scalp DPC. One entry per CDR3 protein, called by TCRdb with MiXCR from the RACE reads. The sample carries 35,000 to 50,000 distinct CDR3 sequences, roughly a tenth recorded once. The material was whole blood, obtained in connection with sensitization to the hapten diphenylcyclopropenone (DPC). The receptors shown here come from a man aged 30 to 45 with alopecia areata. Some clones in this sample may be carry-over from other donors' samples.

This clonotype was seen a single time. The genes are TRBV7-2 and TRBJ2-2; 10 bases match TRBD2. The CDR3 covers 18 residues. The trim removed 2 bases at V and 4 bases at J, leaving 10 bases unmatched. CDR1 SGHTA and CDR2 FQGNSA come from the germline V gene. CDR3 loop: CASSLRASGSRVTGELFF. CDR3 DNA sequence: TGTGCCAGCAGCTTACGTGCTAGCGGGAGTCGGGTCACCGGGGAGCTGTTTTTT. Full variable domain (missing parts from reference TRBV7-2 and TRBJ2-2): GAGVSQSPSNKVTEKGKDVELRCDPISGHTALYWYRQSLGQGLEFLIYFQGNSAPDKSGLPSDRFSAERTGGSVSTLTIQRTQQEDSAVYLCASSLRASGSRVTGELFFGEGSRLTVL.

The CDR3 region has the DNA TGTGCCAGCAGCTTAGCTGGGGTTCCAGAGGGCACAGATACGCAGTATTTT. Translation gives CASSLAGVPEGTDTQYF. This rearrangement joins TRBV7-9 to TRBJ2-3; no firm D call. Between the trimmed V and J ends, which lost 0 bases and 1 base, there was a span of 14 bases. Germline V gene data show CDR1 as SEHNR and CDR2 as FQNEAQ (reference sequence). The CDR3 is made up of 17 amino acids.

This clonotype has at least ten counts. The CDR3 DNA sequence: TGTGCCAGCAGTTTCAGGCTGAGCTCCTACAATGAGCAGTTCTTC. It codes for CASSFRLSSYNEQFF. The chain uses TRBV28 and TRBJ2-1, with D hard to call. Trimming removed 3 bases at V and 0 bases at J, with 9 bases between. In germline, CDR1 is MDHEN, CDR2 SYDVKM. This CDR3 contains 15 residues.

This clonotype was observed many times. The genes are TRBV18 and TRBJ1-2; no definite D call. V was shortened by 5 bases and J by 6 bases, with 19 bases between the two germline ends. There are 15 residues in the CDR3. CDR1 and CDR2 (germline): KGHSH, LQKENI. CDR3 amino acids: CASSALAGKGDGYTF. CDR3 coding DNA: TGTGCCAGCTCAGCGCTAGCGGGAAAAGGAGATGGCTACACCTTC.

This clonotype has a handful of counts. This chain uses TRBV29-1 with TRBJ2-3, with unresolved D. CDR1 and CDR2 (germline): SQVTM, ANQGSEA. This CDR3 has 11 amino acids. The CDR3 sequence is CTIADTDTQYF. DNA for the CDR3: TGCACCATCGCCGACACAGATACGCAGTATTTT.

The chain employs TRBV20-1 and TRBJ2-3; TRBD2 might be the D (6 bases). V was clipped by 5 bases and J by 4 bases, with 16 bases between them. Germline loops: CDR1 DFQATT, CDR2 SNEGSKA (reference sequence). The CDR3 has 14 residues. Written as DNA, the CDR3 is TGCAGTGCTTCGGGGTCAGGGAGGTCAGATACGCAGTATTTT. Protein sequence: CSASGSGRSDTQYF.

This chain connects TRBV7-8 to TRBJ1-5; D gene ambiguous. CDR3 length: 15 residues. Germline V gene data show CDR1 as SGHVS and CDR2 as FQNEAQ. The V end lost 2 bases, the J end lost 0 bases, and 8 bases lay between the germline ends. CDR3 nucleotide sequence: TGTGCCAGCAGCTTACCAGGAAATAGCAATCAGCCCCAGCATTTT. Translation gives CASSLPGNSNQPQHF.

Relative to its sample, this clonotype is large. This chain links TRBV2 with TRBJ2-1; D gene ambiguous. The CDR3 has 11 residues. Looked up from germline, CDR1 is SNHLY and CDR2 is FYNNEI. The V end was cut by 6 bases, the J end by 4 bases, with 4 bases between. The CDR3 spells CASREYNEQFF. DNA of the CDR3: TGTGCCAGCAGGGAATACAATGAGCAGTTCTTC.

In this sample, this clonotype turned up many times. The rearrangement links TRBV6-1 to TRBJ1-5, with D possibly being TRBD1 (5 bases). Between the trimmed V and J ends, which lost 8 bases and 5 bases, there was a span of 16 bases. CDR1 is MNHNS and CDR2 is SASEGT in the germline V gene. CDR3 length: 14 residues. The CDR3 DNA is TGTGCCAGCCTCCGGACGAGGGGCGATCAGCCCCAGCATTTT. Protein product: CASLRTRGDQPQHF.

This clonotype has more than one count but fewer than ten. The rearrangement joins TRBV20-1 to TRBJ1-6, with D possibly being TRBD1 (6 bases). Germline assignment: CDR1 DFQATT and CDR2 SNEGSKA (reference sequence). The germline V and J ends were trimmed by 3 bases and 7 bases, with 16 bases remaining between them. The CDR3 is 15 amino acids. The CDR3 coding sequence is TGCAGTGCTAGCGGGGCGAGGGGGGGAAATTCACCCCTCCACTTT. Protein sequence: CSASGARGGNSPLHF.

On this clonotype: A clone one base away is much larger, so this may be a read error. V is TRBV6-5 and J is TRBJ2-1; the match to TRBD2 covers 11 bases. Germline V gene lookup returns CDR1 MNHEY and CDR2 SVGAGI. The CDR3 sequence is 15 residues long. CDR3 sequence (DNA): TGTGGCAGCAGCCCCACTAGCGGGAGCTTCCAGGGGCAGTTCTTC. Its translation is CGSSPTSGSFQGQFF.

The table lists this clonotype with a few counts. The chain joins TRBV4-2 to TRBJ2-1; 7 bases are a match to TRBD1. The CDR3 totals 16 residues. CDR1 LGHNA and CDR2 YNFKEQ come from the germline V gene. The V gene end was trimmed by 2 bases and the J gene end by 0 bases; junction bases not matched to a gene: 4. CDR3 bases: TGTGCCAGCAGCCAAACGACAGGGTACTCCTACAATGAGCAGTTCTTC. Protein product: CASSQTTGYSYNEQFF.

This clonotype was counted between two and nine times. V and J are TRBV7-8 and TRBJ2-1; D unclear. CDR1 and CDR2 from the germline V gene are SGHVS and FQNEAQ. The ends were cut back, 5 bases at V and 8 bases at J, with 7 bases in the middle. CDR3 length: 11 residues. CDR3 nucleotide sequence: TGTGCCAGCAGCCGAGAGGATGAGCAGTTCTTC. Its protein product is CASSREDEQFF. Supplemented by reference TRBV7-8 and TRBJ2-1, the full variable domain reads GAGVSQSPRYKVAKRGQDVALRCDPISGHVSLFWYQQALGQGPEFLTYFQNEAQLDKSGLPSDRFFAERPEGSVSTLKIQRTQQEDSAVYLCASSREDEQFFGPGTRLTVL.

This clonotype was seen many times. This chain links TRBV27 with TRBJ1-2, with D possibly matching TRBD1 (5 bases). V lost 3 bases and J lost 2, with 13 bases in between. The germline V gene encodes CDR1 MNHEY and CDR2 SMNVEV (reference sequence). The CDR3 is 15 amino acids. CDR3 amino acids: CASSFRREGNYGYTF. As DNA, the CDR3 is TGTGCCAGCAGTTTTAGGAGGGAGGGGAACTATGGCTACACCTTC.

In this sample, this clonotype turned up a few times. This chain links TRBV5-1 with TRBJ2-3; 9 positions match TRBD1. Germline values: CDR1 SGHRS, CDR2 YFSETQ. The trim removed 4 bases at V and 1 base at J, leaving 4 bases unmatched. This CDR3 has 15 amino acids. As DNA, the CDR3 is TGCGCCAGCAGCCAAAGGACAGGGGGCACAGATACGCAGTATTTT. It is translated as CASSQRTGGTDTQYF.

This clonotype was counted a few times. The chain joins TRBV6-2 or TRBV6-3 to TRBJ2-2; 7 nucleotides agree with TRBD1. V shed 5 bases, J shed 10 bases, and the junction held 13 bases outside the gene matches. The CDR3 sequence is 15 residues long. Per the germline V gene, CDR1 is MNHEY and CDR2 is SVGEGT. This CDR3 is CASSPPQGWSKELFF. The DNA of the CDR3 is TGTGCCAGCAGTCCACCACAGGGGTGGTCAAAGGAGCTGTTTTTT.

This clonotype was counted at least ten times. This chain uses TRBV29-1 with TRBJ2-4; D remains ambiguous. The CDR3 contains 12 residues. The germline gives CDR1 SQVTM, CDR2 ANQGSEA. Trimming stripped 5 bases from V and 1 base from J, with 6 bases between. The CDR3 here is CSVRVAKNIQYF. CDR3 sequence (DNA): TGCAGCGTTCGGGTTGCCAAAAACATTCAGTACTTC.

In its sample, this clonotype was seen many times. CDR3 amino acids: CASSYFGTGANSPLHF. The CDR3 bases are TGTGCCAGCAGTTACTTCGGAACAGGGGCTAATTCACCCCTCCACTTT. The chain employs TRBV6-5 and TRBJ1-6; TRBD1 matches at 7 bases. This CDR3 comprises 16 residues. Germline V gene data show CDR1 as MNHEY and CDR2 as SVGAGI. J lost 6 bases, V lost 1 base, and 6 bases had no gene match.

This clonotype was seen a handful of times. This chain connects TRBV20-1 to TRBJ1-2; unclear D gene. CDR1 and CDR2 (germline): DFQATT, SNEGSKA (reference sequence). V lost 3 bases, J lost 7 bases, and 12 bases lay in between. This CDR3 is built from 12 residues. The CDR3 loop reads CSASTTVGGYTF. CDR3 nucleotide sequence: TGCAGTGCTAGTACCACAGTCGGTGGCTACACCTTC.

This clonotype came up many times. The chain carries TRBV7-3 and TRBJ2-3, with D perhaps TRBD2 (6 bases). Between the trimmed V and J ends, which lost 3 bases and 3 bases, there was a span of 13 bases. The CDR3 loop spans 15 amino acids. The germline V gene has CDR1 SGHTA and CDR2 FQGTGA. DNA of the CDR3: TGTGCCAGCAGCTTCGGGGGAAGTGGTACAGATACGCAGTATTTT. Protein product: CASSFGGSGTDTQYF.

This clonotype came up many times. The chain carries TRBV6-5 and TRBJ2-5, with D perhaps TRBD2 (6 bases). Trimming removed 6 bases at V and 0 bases at J, with 17 bases between. The CDR3 runs 16 residues. Germline CDR1 MNHEY, CDR2 SVGAGI. The CDR3 reads CASSRLSSGYQETQYF. Written as DNA, the CDR3 is TGTGCCAGCAGCCGGCTTAGCAGCGGGTACCAAGAGACCCAGTACTTC.

This clonotype occurred a few times. V is TRBV5-1 and J is TRBJ2-5, with TRBD2 matching 9 bases. Germline lookup yields CDR1 SGHRS and CDR2 YFSETQ. V was pared by 0 bases and J by 5 bases, with 8 bases of the junction left unmatched. The CDR3 loop spans 16 amino acids. The CDR3 DNA is TGCGCCAGCAGCTTGGGGGGGACTAGCAAGGCGGAGACCCAGTACTTC. This sequence encodes CASSLGGTSKAETQYF.

This clonotype has a handful of counts. The rearrangement links TRBV19 to TRBJ2-3; maybe TRBD2 (6 bases). Trimming stripped 3 bases from V and 0 bases from J, with 10 bases between. Per the germline V gene, CDR1 is LNHDA and CDR2 is SQIVND (reference sequence). The CDR3 spans 15 residues. CDR3 nucleotides: TGTGCCAGTAGTATCGCGGGGACCAGCACAGATACGCAGTATTTT. Amino acids: CASSIAGTSTDTQYF.

The chain carries TRBV9 and TRBJ1-2; the D is unclear. Germline CDR1 SGDLS, CDR2 YYNGEE. Trimming left V 4 bases short and J 4 bases short, with 11 bases between. The length of the CDR3 is 13 residues. CDR3 residues: CASSPRRGYGYTF. In DNA form, the CDR3 reads TGTGCCAGCAGCCCCCGGAGAGGCTATGGCTACACCTTC.

There are many counts of this clonotype. This chain connects TRBV15 to TRBJ1-1, with 8 bases fitting TRBD1. CDR1 LNHNV and CDR2 YYDKDF come from the germline V gene (reference sequence). The J segment lost 11 bases and the V segment lost 0 bases, leaving 8 bases of the junction unmatched. CDR3 length: 14 amino acids. The CDR3 nucleotides read TGTGCCACCAGCAGAGATAGACAGGGGTCAGATGCTTTCTTT. Protein sequence: CATSRDRQGSDAFF.

Ten or more counts support this clonotype. V and J are TRBV7-3 and TRBJ2-2, with D hard to call. CDR3 length: 16 amino acids. V was pared by 0 bases and J by 5 bases, with 13 bases between. Per germline, CDR1 SGHTA and CDR2 FQGTGA. Here the CDR3 reads CASSLTGLGWTGELFF. CDR3 in DNA: TGTGCCAGCAGCTTAACCGGGCTAGGTTGGACCGGGGAGCTGTTTTTT.

The chain links TRBV3-1 to TRBJ1-1; possibly TRBD1 for D (5 bases). CDR1 and CDR2 from the germline V gene are LGHDT and YNNKEL (reference sequence). V dropped 1 base and J dropped 4 bases, with 10 bases sitting between them. The CDR3 extends over 14 amino acids. CDR3 bases: TGTGCCAGCAGCCAAGGAAGGGGTACCACTGAAGCTTTCTTT. Its protein is CASSQGRGTTEAFF.

This clonotype has just a few counts. J is TRBJ2-1 and V is TRBV10-3, with TRBD2 as a possible D gene (5 bases). The CDR3 has 13 amino acids. CDR1 is ENHRY, CDR2 SYGVKD, per germline. Deletions cut 2 bases from V and 7 bases from J, with 9 bases between. The CDR3, as DNA: TGTGCCATCAGTGAGCGGGGTTGGAATGAGCAGTTCTTC. Its protein is CAISERGWNEQFF.

This clonotype has ten or more counts. The chain links TRBV13 to TRBJ2-7; D unclear. V shed 2 bases and J shed 3 bases, with 14 bases lying between them. This CDR3 comprises 15 residues. Germline-derived CDR1 and CDR2 are PRHDT and FYEKMQ (reference sequence). The CDR3 spells CASSLWAAQNYEQYF. The CDR3 DNA reads TGTGCCAGCAGCTTATGGGCAGCGCAGAACTACGAGCAGTACTTC.

This clonotype was seen many times. This chain links TRBV6-2 or TRBV6-3 with TRBJ2-3, with a weak D call TRBD2 (5 bases). Trimming took off 4 bases at V and 7 bases at J, with 12 bases between the two ends. This CDR3 spans 13 amino acids. Germline V gene sequence: CDR1 MNHEY, CDR2 SVGEGT. The CDR3 loop is CASSSQRGNTQYF. CDR3 nucleotide sequence: TGTGCCAGCAGTTCCCAGAGAGGGAATACGCAGTATTTT.